The sequence of this T cell receptor (beta chain) was determined in a study of long-term antiretroviral therapy in people with HIV. Comment on this clone: The target antigen is unknown.

Study-level results: Every time point showed a repertoire led by clones expanded before ART.

Germline V gene data show CDR1 as LGHNA and CDR2 as YSLEER. V was clipped by 4 bases and J by 4 bases; unmatched bases: 9. CDR3 length: 15 residues. An immunoSEQ assay, version v3.0, was performed at survey level. The repertoire was sequenced with immunoSEQ multiplex PCR; TCRdb's copy has only in-frame clones and lacks some. Here the sample spans approximately 29,000 clones, more than 75% being singletons. The chain uses TRBV4-3 and TRBJ2-7; 8 bases fit TRBD2. This material consisted of unsorted PBMCs, taken 0.5 years after starting antiretroviral therapy. This clonotype was sampled from a woman aged 18-29 years with HIV. The CDR3, as DNA: TGCGCCAGCAGCCCGACCAGCGGGAGACCATACGAGCAGTACTTC. Amino acid sequence: CASSPTSGRPYEQYF.